Detailed here is one TCR beta chain. No antigen is known for it. The CDR3 runs to 20 residues. Germline values: CDR1 LGHNA, CDR2 YSLEER. This sample is drawn from a study of CXCR3-negative and CXCR3-positive naive CD8 T cells. Points from the study as a whole: Diversity ran similarly high across both naive subsets but far lower in memory CD8+ cells. In cryopreserved cells, CXCR3 expression partially decreased, and fresh PBMCs were used in most assays. The study inferred TCR strength from TRB CDR3 properties and found comparable surface CD5 between naive subsets.

Naivety in CD8+ T cells corresponded to a CD45RO-CCR7+CD27+CD95- phenotype. cDNA libraries for TRB were generated by 5' RACE incorporating UMI labels. TCRdb reprocessed the 5' RACE reads and stores each CDR3 protein as one record, lacking DNA. The sample holds about 58,000 distinct CDR3 sequences. The specimen was naive CXCR3- CD8+ T cells from blood. Subset given: CD45RO-CCR7+CD27+CD95- naive CD8+ T cells lacking CXCR3 (TNR3-). The TCR originated in a human donor in good health. Some clones in this sample may be carry-over from other donors' samples. The rearrangement links TRBV4-3 to TRBJ1-6; TCRdb selects TRBD1, and the lack of DNA leaves this call unchecked. The CDR3 here is CASSQEFGTGGSSYNSPLHF.